This is a list of T cell receptor beta chains from one sample in a study of T-cell memory formation after mild COVID-19. TCRdb redid the calling of the 5' RACE reads with MiXCR, one entry per CDR3 protein. The sample records hundreds of thousands of distinct CDR3 sequences, less than 25% being singletons. The sequencing sample was made of PBMCs or a T cell subset sorted from them (not recorded which). The receptor set was obtained from an adult woman who had mild COVID-19 (a few samples of this study predate the infection). Cell type and time point are not known. CDR3s include the opening cysteine and the closing phenylalanine or tryptophan. The D gene is left open where the match is weak. Some rows mark clone size as missing; the rest say once, few, many or name a class of expanded clone.

V	J	D	size	CDR3	DNA
TRBV7-2	TRBJ2-3	TRBD1	few	CASSSSTGLLSDTQYF	TGTGCCAGCAGCTCGTCGACAGGGCTACTTTCGGATACGCAGTATTTT
TRBV7-2	TRBJ2-7	NA	NA	CASSFLRDYEQYF	TGTGCCAGCAGCTTCCTCCGGGACTACGAGCAGTACTTC
TRBV3-1	TRBJ1-1	TRBD1	NA	CASSQVTGGAGNTEAFF	TGTGCCAGCAGCCAAGTAACAGGGGGCGCGGGGAACACTGAAGCTTTCTTT
TRBV7-3	TRBJ2-3	NA	few	CASSLKGRGQDGTDTQYF	TGTGCCAGCAGCTTAAAGGGACGGGGCCAGGACGGCACAGATACGCAGTATTTT
TRBV12-3/TRBV12-4	TRBJ2-5	TRBD2	few	CASMTSGGLGGTQYF	TGTGCCAGCATGACTAGCGGGGGCCTGGGGGGGACCCAGTACTTC
TRBV3-1	TRBJ1-6	NA	few	CASSQDGQTVYNSPLHF	TGTGCCAGCAGCCAAGATGGGCAGACGGTTTATAATTCACCCCTCCACTTT
TRBV12-3/TRBV12-4	TRBJ1-6	TRBD1	few	CASSLTGAAPLHF	TGTGCCAGCAGCCTAACAGGGGCGGCACCCCTCCACTTT
TRBV5-1	TRBJ2-3	NA	many	CASSSGGGLTTDTQYF	TGCGCCAGCAGCTCGGGAGGGGGCCTCACCACAGATACGCAGTATTTT
TRBV4-3	TRBJ2-3	TRBD2	NA	CASSPREGGGTDTQYF	TGCGCCAGCAGCCCCCGGGAGGGTGGGGGCACAGATACGCAGTATTTT
TRBV12-3/TRBV12-4	TRBJ1-1	NA	NA	CASSPGSGSAEAFF	TGTGCCAGCAGCCCAGGGTCCGGGAGCGCTGAAGCTTTCTTT
TRBV13	TRBJ2-1	TRBD2	many	CASSSQRESYNEQFF	TGTGCCAGCAGCTCTCAGCGGGAGTCCTACAATGAGCAGTTCTTC
TRBV10-3	TRBJ1-5	TRBD1	few	CAISESGTGGNQPQHF	TGTGCCATCAGTGAGTCCGGGACAGGGGGAAATCAGCCCCAGCATTTT
TRBV3-1	TRBJ2-5	TRBD2	NA	CASSQDRDYREETQYF	TGTGCCAGCAGCCAAGATAGGGACTACCGCGAAGAGACCCAGTACTTC
TRBV7-9	TRBJ1-1	NA	few	CASSPEWGTEAFF	TGTGCCAGCAGCCCCGAGTGGGGCACTGAAGCTTTCTTT
TRBV7-9	TRBJ2-5	NA	NA	CASSETYLYQETQYF	TGTGCCAGCAGCGAGACCTACCTGTACCAAGAGACCCAGTACTTC
TRBV7-3	TRBJ2-2	NA	few	CASSFLGGGELFF	TGTGCCAGCAGCTTCCTGGGGGGCGGGGAGCTGTTTTTT
TRBV6-5	TRBJ2-1	TRBD2	NA	CASRITSGPRGEQFF	TGTGCCAGCAGGATTACTAGCGGTCCCAGGGGTGAGCAGTTCTTC
TRBV20-1	TRBJ2-7	TRBD2	NA	CSARDLSASGGYEQYF	TGCAGTGCTAGAGATCTTAGCGCTAGCGGGGGTTACGAGCAGTACTTC
TRBV4-1	TRBJ1-6	TRBD1	NA	CASSRGQGANNSPLHF	TGCGCCAGCAGCCGGGGACAGGGGGCGAATAATTCACCCCTCCACTTT
TRBV5-1	TRBJ1-1	NA	NA	CASSLSPMNTEAFF	TGCGCCAGCAGCTTGAGCCCGATGAACACTGAAGCTTTCTTT
TRBV5-5	TRBJ1-2	NA	NA	CASSLAAGVGYGYTF	TGTGCCAGCAGCTTGGCCGCAGGGGTCGGCTATGGCTACACCTTC
TRBV12-3/TRBV12-4	TRBJ1-4	NA	few	CASSFRANREKLFF	TGTGCCAGCAGTTTTCGGGCTAACCGAGAAAAACTGTTTTTT
TRBV9	TRBJ2-1	NA	few	CASSVGGGPHNEQFF	TGTGCCAGCAGCGTAGGTGGCGGACCCCACAATGAGCAGTTCTTC
TRBV6-1	TRBJ2-5	NA	NA	CASSEEDRSGGTQYF	TGTGCCAGCAGTGAAGAGGACAGATCCGGCGGGACCCAGTACTTC
TRBV9	TRBJ2-7	TRBD2	NA	CASSARGDGLYEQYF	TGTGCCAGCAGCGCCCGGGGGGACGGACTCTACGAGCAGTACTTC
TRBV21-1	TRBJ1-2	NA	few	CASSTKAGLNYGYTF	TGTGCCAGCAGCACGAAGGCGGGACTAAACTATGGCTACACCTTC
TRBV5-5	TRBJ1-6	NA	few	CASSLEISAPLHF	TGTGCCAGCAGCTTGGAGATTTCGGCACCCCTCCACTTT
TRBV6-5	TRBJ1-1	TRBD1	few	CASSYQGDTEAFF	TGTGCCAGCAGTTACCAGGGGGATACTGAAGCTTTCTTT
TRBV29-1	TRBJ2-7	NA	few	CSVSRDSYEQYF	TGCAGCGTTTCCAGGGACTCCTACGAGCAGTACTTC
TRBV6-5	TRBJ1-2	NA	few	CASSPPGRAARLRSYGYTF	TGTGCCAGCAGTCCCCCGGGCAGGGCAGCGAGACTACGGAGCTATGGCTACACCTTC
TRBV3-1	TRBJ1-3	NA	NA	CASSQPRWSGNTIYF	TGTGCCAGCAGCCAGCCCCGATGGTCCGGAAACACCATATATTTT
TRBV19	TRBJ1-2	NA	NA	CASSIDNEFLYGYTF	TGTGCCAGTAGTATAGATAACGAGTTCCTCTATGGCTACACCTTC
TRBV12-3/TRBV12-4	TRBJ1-6	TRBD1	NA	CASSPPTGDGSPLHF	TGTGCCAGCAGTCCACCGACAGGGGATGGTTCACCCCTCCACTTT
TRBV5-6	TRBJ2-7	NA	NA	CASSLGGTPLSYEQYF	TGTGCCAGCAGCTTGGGGGGGACACCGCTCTCCTACGAGCAGTACTTC
TRBV10-2	TRBJ2-4	NA	NA	CASSLAFGDIQYF	TGCGCCAGCAGTTTGGCGTTTGGGGACATTCAGTACTTC
TRBV25-1	TRBJ1-2	NA	few	CASSPKSGTNLDGLYGYTF	TGTGCCAGCAGTCCCAAATCGGGGACGAACCTCGACGGTCTCTATGGCTACACCTTC
TRBV5-1	TRBJ2-1	TRBD2	few	CATQVRSTSGRNEQFF	TGCGCCACCCAGGTTCGTTCGACTAGCGGGAGGAATGAGCAGTTCTTC
TRBV27	TRBJ2-7	NA	many	CASSQTGRSSYEQYF	TGTGCCAGCAGCCAGACAGGCAGGAGCTCCTACGAGCAGTACTTC
TRBV5-5	TRBJ2-7	NA	few	CASSFRWLAEQYF	TGTGCCAGCAGCTTTAGGTGGTTAGCCGAGCAGTACTTC
TRBV12-3/TRBV12-4	TRBJ1-6	NA	few	CASSPSPSSYNSPLHF	TGTGCCAGCAGTCCCTCTCCGAGCTCCTATAATTCACCCCTCCACTTT
TRBV2	TRBJ1-2	TRBD1	few	CASSEALTGYYGYTF	TGTGCCAGCAGTGAAGCCCTGACAGGGTACTATGGCTACACCTTC
TRBV29-1	TRBJ2-5	NA	few	CSGIDREETQYF	TGCAGCGGGATCGACAGAGAAGAGACCCAGTACTTC
TRBV27	TRBJ2-5	NA	NA	CASSLVREETQYF	TGTGCCAGCAGTTTAGTCCGAGAAGAGACCCAGTACTTC
TRBV20-1	TRBJ1-2	NA	few	CSARDRGLGYTF	TGCAGTGCTAGAGACAGGGGTCTGGGCTACACCTTC
TRBV20-1	TRBJ2-3	TRBD1	NA	CSATRGDRVPDTQYF	TGCAGTGCTACCCGGGGGGACAGGGTACCAGATACGCAGTATTTT
TRBV20-1	TRBJ2-5	NA	NA	CSARDRGGETQYF	TGCAGTGCTAGAGATAGGGGTGGAGAGACCCAGTACTTC
TRBV7-2	TRBJ1-2	TRBD1	NA	CASSPSPGQGPYGYTF	TGTGCCAGCAGCCCCAGCCCGGGACAGGGGCCTTATGGCTACACCTTC
TRBV12-3/TRBV12-4	TRBJ2-1	TRBD2	NA	CASSGGYLAGGGYEQFF	TGTGCCAGCAGTGGGGGTTACCTAGCGGGAGGTGGATATGAGCAGTTCTTC
TRBV6-5	TRBJ1-2	NA	NA	CASRPNNYGYTF	TGTGCCAGCAGGCCTAATAACTATGGCTACACCTTC
TRBV3-1	TRBJ1-6	NA	few	CASSQEVKRGHNSPLHF	TGTGCCAGCAGCCAAGAGGTTAAACGGGGGCATAATTCACCCCTCCACTTT
TRBV19	TRBJ2-7	TRBD1	NA	CASSIRDSLYEQYF	TGTGCCAGTAGTATCCGGGACAGCCTCTACGAGCAGTACTTC
TRBV3-1	TRBJ2-5	NA	NA	CASSQDGPRPSQETQYF	TGTGCCAGCAGCCAAGATGGGCCCCGTCCTTCACAAGAGACCCAGTACTTC
TRBV5-1	TRBJ1-1	NA	NA	CASSTGPVAEAFF	TGCGCCAGCAGCACAGGACCAGTGGCTGAAGCTTTCTTT
TRBV2	TRBJ1-6	TRBD1	NA	CASGGTVNSPLHF	TGTGCCAGCGGTGGGACAGTAAATTCACCCCTCCACTTT
TRBV9	TRBJ2-7	TRBD2	NA	CASSVAGGWAYEQYF	TGTGCCAGCAGCGTAGCGGGGGGTTGGGCCTACGAGCAGTACTTC
TRBV12-3/TRBV12-4	TRBJ1-3	NA	NA	CASREQGTGNTIYF	TGTGCCAGCAGGGAACAGGGCACTGGAAACACCATATATTTT
TRBV2	TRBJ2-1	NA	NA	CASSRQGRFSEQFF	TGTGCCAGCAGTCGACAAGGCAGATTCAGTGAGCAGTTCTTC
TRBV10-3	TRBJ2-7	NA	NA	CAITRDGYYEQYF	TGTGCCATCACTAGGGACGGATACTACGAGCAGTACTTC
TRBV12-3/TRBV12-4	TRBJ2-2	TRBD2	few	CASSLIGGATGELFF	TGTGCCAGCAGTTTGATCGGGGGGGCCACCGGGGAGCTGTTTTTT